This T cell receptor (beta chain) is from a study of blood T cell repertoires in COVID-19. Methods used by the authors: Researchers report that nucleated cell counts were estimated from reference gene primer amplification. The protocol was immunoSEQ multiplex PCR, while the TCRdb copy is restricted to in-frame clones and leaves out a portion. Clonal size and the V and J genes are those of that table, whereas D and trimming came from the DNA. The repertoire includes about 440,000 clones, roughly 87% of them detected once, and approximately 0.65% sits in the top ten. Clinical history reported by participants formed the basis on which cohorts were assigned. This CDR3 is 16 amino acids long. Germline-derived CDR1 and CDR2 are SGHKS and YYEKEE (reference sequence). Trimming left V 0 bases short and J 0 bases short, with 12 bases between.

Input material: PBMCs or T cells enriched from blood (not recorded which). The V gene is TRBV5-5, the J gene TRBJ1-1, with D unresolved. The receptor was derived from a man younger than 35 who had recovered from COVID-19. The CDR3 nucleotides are TGTGCCAGCAGCTTGGCTACCCAACTCATGAACACTGAAGCTTTCTTT. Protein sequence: CASSLATQLMNTEAFF.